The 3 T cell receptor beta chains below come from one sample, sequenced in a study of T cell responses to AZD1222 COVID-19 vaccine (TCRdb year 2021). The meaning of the sample's time point label: about 28 days (+/-7) after the second vaccine dose. Libraries were made using the immunoSEQ multiplex PCR assay. The table comes from immuneACCESS by way of TCRdb, which keeps in-frame sequences with V and J called. Part of the clones is missing from these tables; in studies checked, under half for an unresolved V gene and the rest for unknown reasons. This sample comprises 77,000 or so clones, 91% of them detected only once. Around 30% of the sample goes to the ten largest clones. Sample: peripheral blood, taken 28 days after the second AZD1222 dose. The receptors originated from an adult who received the AZD1222 COVID-19 vaccine.

The CDR3 DNA sequence: TGTGCCACCAGTGATGCCGGGACGGGCTCCTACGAGCAGTACTTC. This codes for CATSDAGTGSYEQYF. This chain uses TRBV24-1 with TRBJ2-7; the D call may be TRBD1 or TRBD2 (5 bases each). There are 15 residues in the CDR3. Germline V gene data show CDR1 as KGHDR and CDR2 as SFDVKD. V dropped 3 bases and J dropped 0 bases, with 11 bases sitting between them.

This chain links TRBV5-1 with TRBJ2-3, with D possibly matching TRBD2 (5 bases). Trimming left V 0 bases short and J 0 bases short, with 8 bases between. The CDR3 covers 15 residues. CDR1 and CDR2 (germline): SGHRS, YFSETQ. CDR3 DNA sequence: TGCGCCAGCAGCTTGGCCGCGGGTAGCACAGATACGCAGTATTTT. Encoded protein: CASSLAAGSTDTQYF.

This rearrangement joins TRBV24-1 to TRBJ2-1, with a possible D match to TRBD1 (6 bases). V was trimmed by 5 bases and J by 7 bases, leaving 14 bases between them. This CDR3 is built from 14 residues. The V gene's germline CDR1 is KGHDR and CDR2 SFDVKD. The DNA of the CDR3 is TGTGCCACCAGTGCTCCCGGGACACAGAATGAGCAGTTCTTC. This sequence encodes CATSAPGTQNEQFF.